This is a list of T cell receptor beta chains from one sample in a study of blood T cell repertoires in COVID-19. The data were produced by immunoSEQ multiplex PCR, yet TCRdb's version contains in-frame clones alone and is incomplete. This sample has roughly 330,000 clones, with around nine tenths found just once. Sequenced: PBMCs or T cells enriched from blood (not recorded which). These receptors all stem from a woman in her twenties or thirties who had recovered from COVID-19. Both conserved end residues are part of each CDR3. D genes are given only for firm matches. Rows may omit the clone size; those that give it use once, few, many or a size class.

V	J	D	size	length	CDR3	DNA
TRBV6-5	TRBJ1-1	TRBD1	NA	13	CASNLQGSAEAFF	TGTGCCAGCAACTTACAGGGGTCGGCTGAAGCTTTCTTT
TRBV5-4	TRBJ1-2	NA	NA	17	CASSLLVSRGRSSGYTF	TGTGCCAGCAGCTTGCTGGTGAGTCGAGGGCGGTCTAGTGGCTACACCTTC
TRBV11-2	TRBJ1-2	TRBD1	NA	13	CASSLGQTYGYTF	TGTGCCAGCAGCTTGGGACAGACGTATGGCTACACCTTC
TRBV6-2/TRBV6-3	TRBJ1-5	TRBD1	few	12	CASSRQGQPQHF	TGTGCCAGCAGTCGACAGGGTCAGCCCCAGCATTTT
TRBV7-9	TRBJ1-3	TRBD1	once	15	CASSTTGVPGNTIYF	TGTGCCAGCAGCACTACAGGGGTCCCTGGAAACACCATATATTTT
TRBV29-1	TRBJ1-2	NA	NA	12	CSVEPINYGYTF	TGCAGCGTTGAACCTATTAACTATGGCTACACCTTC
TRBV19	TRBJ1-5	TRBD1	NA	13	CASRDRGNQPQHF	TGTGCCAGTAGGGACAGGGGCAATCAGCCCCAGCATTTT
TRBV7-2	TRBJ1-5	NA	NA	15	CASSPTGVGNQPQHF	TGTGCCAGCAGCCCGACAGGAGTCGGCAATCAGCCCCAGCATTTT
TRBV19	TRBJ1-1	NA	NA	14	CASSIVFGGIEAFF	TGTGCCAGTAGTATAGTATTTGGAGGGATTGAAGCTTTCTTT
TRBV6-1	TRBJ1-6	NA	few	13	CASSERGSSPLHF	TGTGCCAGCAGTGAAAGAGGCTCTTCACCCCTCCACTTT
TRBV11-2	TRBJ1-1	TRBD1	NA	14	CASSLSTGATEAFF	TGTGCCAGCAGCCTCTCAACAGGGGCCACTGAAGCTTTCTTT
TRBV9	TRBJ1-3	NA	NA	16	CASSVAGGSSGNTIYF	TGTGCCAGCAGCGTAGCTGGCGGATCCTCTGGAAACACCATATATTTT
TRBV27	TRBJ1-6	TRBD1	NA	17	CASSPRWTGMGNSPLHF	TGTGCCAGCAGCCCGAGGTGGACAGGGATGGGTAATTCACCCCTCCACTTT
TRBV10-3	TRBJ1-1	TRBD1	few	15	CAISDRDRMNTEAFF	TGTGCCATCAGTGACAGGGACAGGATGAACACTGAAGCTTTCTTT
TRBV19	TRBJ2-5	TRBD2	NA	15	CASSIGRGGQETQYF	TGTGCCAGTAGTATTGGCCGGGGGGGGCAAGAGACCCAGTACTTC
TRBV19	TRBJ1-6	TRBD1	NA	15	CASRQQGGYNSPLHF	TGTGCCAGTAGACAACAGGGGGGGTATAATTCACCCCTCCACTTT
TRBV24-1	TRBJ1-5	NA	NA	13	CATSDPPNQPQHF	TGTGCCACCAGTGATCCCCCTAATCAGCCCCAGCATTTT
TRBV5-4	TRBJ2-5	NA	NA	15	CASSLATAKGGTQYF	TGTGCCAGCAGCTTGGCCACGGCAAAAGGCGGGACCCAGTACTTC
TRBV11-2	TRBJ2-1	NA	NA	16	CASSLERTAIYNEQFF	TGTGCCAGCAGCTTAGAACGGACAGCTATATACAATGAGCAGTTCTTC
TRBV3-1/TRBV3-2	TRBJ2-5	TRBD1	NA	15	CASSRTGGAGRTQYF	TGTGCCAGCAGCCGGACAGGGGGCGCGGGCCGGACCCAGTACTTC
TRBV30	TRBJ1-1	NA	NA	12	CAWRPGVSEAFF	TGTGCCTGGAGACCGGGGGTTAGTGAAGCTTTCTTT
TRBV19	TRBJ2-5	NA	NA	12	CASGTAGETQYF	TGTGCCAGTGGCACCGCAGGGGAGACCCAGTACTTC